These 32 T cell receptor beta chains came from one sample sequenced in a study of T cells in Graves' hyperthyroidism and ophthalmopathy (dated by TCRdb to about 2019). Library construction relied on multiplex PCR. Sequencing was performed on an Illumina HiSeq 2000. The TCR beta CDR3 regions were amplified from RNA transcripts. The first round of RT-PCR for the TCR CDR3 was performed with the HTBI primer set and the Qiagen OneStep RT-PCR kit. TCRdb passed the public sequencing reads through fastp at Q25 and MiXCR, retaining productive beta sequences. Rows matching on CDR3 protein sequence are summarized as one entry with the most common DNA and genes. The sample includes 300,000 to 450,000 distinct CDR3 sequences, with around a sixth observed a single time. Roughly 16% of the sample rests with the top ten. The material sequenced was blood. The receptors here all came from a woman between 40 and 50 years old with Graves' ophthalmopathy.

This clonotype was observed many times. V is TRBV9 and J is TRBJ2-7; 9 positions match TRBD2. The trim removed 3 bases at V and 6 bases at J, leaving 10 bases unmatched. This CDR3 is 15 amino acids long. The germline V gene has CDR1 SGDLS and CDR2 YYNGEE. This CDR3 reads CASSDSGSHQLEQYF. CDR3 nucleotide sequence: TGTGCCAGCAGCGATAGCGGGAGCCACCAGCTCGAGCAGTACTTC.

Ten or more counts support this clonotype. The rearrangement links TRBV5-1 to TRBJ1-5; 9 positions agree with TRBD1. Germline lookup yields CDR1 SGHRS and CDR2 YFSETQ. The CDR3 contains 15 residues. The J segment lost 7 bases and the V segment lost 0 bases, leaving 5 bases of the junction unmatched. CDR3: CASSLDRGQGQPQHF. The CDR3 coding sequence is TGCGCCAGCAGCTTGGACAGGGGGCAAGGGCAGCCCCAGCATTTT.

This clonotype was seen repeatedly, ten times or more. The chain couples TRBV19 to TRBJ1-2; perhaps TRBD1 as D (5 bases). Trimming removed 3 bases from V and 8 bases from J, with 13 bases in between. Germline CDR1 is LNHDA and CDR2 is SQIVND (reference sequence). The CDR3 covers 13 residues. In DNA, the CDR3 is TGTGCCAGTAGTATGGACACCCCGGCGGGCTACACCTTC. Translation: CASSMDTPAGYTF.

This clonotype was observed many times. This chain's CDR3 is CASARGLSGANVLTF. The CDR3 nucleotides read TGTGCCAGTGCCAGGGGCCTCTCTGGGGCCAACGTCCTGACTTTC. The V call is TRBV6-5, the J call TRBJ2-6, with D possibly being TRBD1 (6 bases). This CDR3 contains 15 residues. The germline V gene encodes CDR1 MNHEY and CDR2 SVGAGI. The V end lost 9 bases, the J end lost 0 bases, and 12 bases lay between the germline ends.

This clonotype has a handful of counts. J is TRBJ2-7 and V is TRBV11-2, with 9 bases fitting TRBD1. J lost 5 bases, V lost 1 base, and 9 bases had no gene match. CDR1 is SGHAT, CDR2 FQNNGV, per germline. The CDR3 covers 16 residues. This CDR3 is CASSLGPGQGVHEQYF. CDR3 DNA sequence: TGTGCCAGCAGCTTAGGACCGGGACAGGGTGTACACGAGCAGTACTTC.

This clonotype showed up many times. The chain links TRBV11-2 to TRBJ2-7; TRBD2 matches 7 bases. Germline V lookup: CDR1 SGHAT, CDR2 FQNNGV. Trimming at V came to 3 bases and at J to 0 bases, leaving 5 bases not matched to a gene. This CDR3 is built from 15 residues. CDR3 nucleotides: TGTGCCAGCAGCTTTTCCAGCGGGGACTCCTACGAGCAGTACTTC. Translation gives CASSFSSGDSYEQYF.

The V and J genes are TRBV6-5 and TRBJ2-5; maybe TRBD2 (6 bases). This CDR3 is 15 amino acids long. Between the trimmed V and J ends, which lost 2 bases and 4 bases, there was a span of 14 bases. CDR1 is MNHEY, CDR2 SVGAGI, per germline. The CDR3 here is CASSYPRGGPETQYF. CDR3 DNA: TGTGCCAGCAGTTACCCCCGGGGAGGACCAGAGACCCAGTACTTC.

This clonotype was detected ten times or more. It may be a read error: a sequence one base away is much more abundant. The V gene is TRBV20-1, the J gene TRBJ1-1; D may be TRBD1 (6 bases). The CDR3 totals 12 residues. Germline-derived CDR1 and CDR2 are DFQATT and SNEGSKA (reference sequence). The CDR3 nucleotides read TGCAGTGCGGGACAAGGTCCCACTGAAGCTTCCTTT. Translating gives CSAGQGPTEASF.

This clonotype turned up a few times. One junction end does not reproduce the germline sequence, and a read error may be involved. The chain combines TRBV30 with TRBJ2-7; TRBD1 agrees at 7 bases. Germline values: CDR1 GTSNPN, CDR2 SVGIG (reference sequence). This CDR3 is built from 13 residues. As DNA, the CDR3 is TGTGCCTGGAGTGGGGACAGAGGAGCGCGGCAGTGCTTC. It is translated as CAWSGDRGARQCF.

Ten or more counts support this clonotype. The J gene is TRBJ2-5, the V gene TRBV12-5; possible D gene TRBD2, 5 bases. Per the germline V gene, CDR1 is LGHNT and CDR2 is FRNRAP. The V end lost 5 bases, the J end lost 7 bases, and 20 bases lay between the germline ends. The CDR3 length is 15 residues. The CDR3: CASGVGNVLEGTQYF. Here the CDR3 DNA reads TGTGCTAGTGGTGTTGGTAACGTGTTAGAGGGGACCCAGTACTTC.

V gene TRBV30 combines with J gene TRBJ1-5, with D maybe TRBD1 (6 bases). V lost 0 bases to trimming and J lost 0 bases, with 15 bases between them. The germline CDR1 and CDR2 sequences are GTSNPN and SVGIG (reference sequence). The CDR3 contains 17 residues. The CDR3 spells CAWSVKGQPYSNQPQHF. In nucleotides, the CDR3 is TGTGCCTGGAGTGTCAAAGGACAGCCTTATAGCAATCAGCCCCAGCATTTT. The variable domain in full, completed from reference TRBV30 and TRBJ1-5, reads SQTIHQWPATLVQPVGSPLSLECTVEGTSNPNLYWYRQAAGRGLQLLFYSVGIGQISSEVPQNLSASRPQDRQFILSSKKLLLSDSGFYLCAWSVKGQPYSNQPQHFGDGTRLSIL.

In its sample, this clonotype was seen many times. V usage is TRBV30 and J usage is TRBJ1-2; D gene uncertain. The CDR3 covers 16 residues. Trimming cost V 3 bases and J 0 bases, with 17 bases left between them. CDR1 and CDR2 from the germline V gene are GTSNPN and SVGIG (reference sequence). For the CDR3, the DNA is TGTGCCTGGAGAAAGAATTCCAGGAGGACTAACTATGGCTACACCTTC. This codes for CAWRKNSRRTNYGYTF.

J is TRBJ2-5 and V is TRBV19, with TRBD1 identical over 10 bases. This CDR3 region has 13 residues. The germline CDR1 and CDR2 sequences are LNHDA and SQIVND (reference sequence). Trimming took 3 bases from V and 8 from J; bases not matched to a gene: 3. CDR3 sequence (DNA): TGTGCCAGTAGTATCGACAGGGGGCGAACCCAGTACTTC. It yields the protein CASSIDRGRTQYF.

This clonotype was seen many times. The chain couples TRBV3-1 to TRBJ1-2; 8 nucleotides align to TRBD1. The CDR3 has 15 amino acids. The germline gives CDR1 LGHDT, CDR2 YNNKEL (reference sequence). The ends lost 4 bases at V and 3 bases at J; junction bases unmatched: 7. The CDR3 DNA is TGTGCCAGCAGCCCCGGGACAGGCGGGCACTATGGCTACACCTTC. It encodes CASSPGTGGHYGYTF.

In its sample, this clonotype was seen many times. The junction shows a germline mismatch at one end, possibly a read error. The chain links TRBV19 to TRBJ1-5; D gene unclear. CDR3 size: 13 residues. Germline values: CDR1 LNHDA, CDR2 SQIVND (reference sequence). As DNA, the CDR3 is TGTGCCAGTAGTGTAGAGTTAAATCAGCCCCAGCATTTT. Protein: CASSVELNQPQHF.

The gene calls are TRBV20-1 and TRBJ2-7; tentatively, D is TRBD2 (6 bases). CDR1 is DFQATT and CDR2 is SNEGSKA in the germline V gene (reference sequence). This CDR3 is 14 amino acids long. The V gene lost 6 bases and the J gene lost 3 bases, with 18 bases spanning the gap. Written as DNA, the CDR3 is TGCAGTGCGACCTCGGGGGAGGAATACTACGAGCAGTACTTC. Translating it yields CSATSGEEYYEQYF.

This clonotype has a count of ten or more. CDR3 loop: CASSNPEGGPGETQYF. Here the CDR3 DNA reads TGTGCCAGCAGTAACCCGGAGGGAGGGCCAGGGGAGACCCAGTACTTC. The chain links TRBV6-5 to TRBJ2-5; 7 nucleotides line up with TRBD2. CDR1 is MNHEY, CDR2 SVGAGI, per germline. J lost 5 bases, V lost 5 bases, and 14 bases had no gene match. The CDR3 length is 16 residues.

This CDR3 is CASKDRASSNYGYTF. Written as DNA, the CDR3 is TGCGCCAGCAAGGACAGGGCCTCTTCTAACTATGGCTACACCTTC. This sequence joins TRBV5-1 and TRBJ1-2, with 8 bases lining up with TRBD1. The CDR3 runs 15 residues. Losses at the gene ends were 6 bases for V and 0 bases for J; bases not matched to a gene: 7. Germline loops: CDR1 SGHRS, CDR2 YFSETQ.

The chain joins TRBV6-1 to TRBJ2-7; D ambiguous. Germline lookup yields CDR1 MNHNS and CDR2 SASEGT. V was shortened by 5 bases and J by 4 bases, with 12 bases between the two germline ends. The CDR3 has 13 amino acids. The CDR3: CASSTKSGYEQYF. CDR3 sequence (DNA): TGTGCCAGCAGTACAAAGTCCGGGTACGAGCAGTACTTC.

The rearrangement joins TRBV20-1 to TRBJ2-7; 10 bases line up with TRBD2. The germline gives CDR1 DFQATT, CDR2 SNEGSKA (reference sequence). The CDR3 totals 16 residues. Unmatched junction bases numbered 16, after V lost 6 bases and J lost 5 bases. The CDR3 here is CSASRLAGLSPDEQYF. CDR3 DNA: TGCAGTGCCTCACGACTAGCGGGTCTATCCCCAGACGAGCAGTACTTC.

V gene TRBV6-2 or TRBV6-3 combines with J gene TRBJ2-7; either TRBD1 or TRBD2 may supply D (6 bases each). CDR3 size: 15 residues. V was shortened by 6 bases and J by 3 bases, with 18 bases between the two germline ends. CDR1 is MNHEY and CDR2 is SVGEGT in the germline V gene. In nucleotides, the CDR3 is TGTGCCAGCAGCGAAGGGGGGAGGCCCCTCTACGAGCAGTACTTC. Translated, it gives CASSEGGRPLYEQYF.

This clonotype occurred many times. The genes are TRBV5-1 and TRBJ2-7; D could derive from TRBD1 or TRBD2 (5 bases each). V lost 0 bases and J 2 bases, leaving 9 bases between the germline ends. CDR3 size: 14 residues. Per the germline V gene, CDR1 is SGHRS and CDR2 is YFSETQ. The chain's CDR3 is CASSLGTGPYEQYF. The CDR3, as DNA: TGCGCCAGCAGCTTGGGGACGGGGCCCTACGAGCAGTACTTC.

The sample holds many counts of this clonotype. J is TRBJ1-2 and V is TRBV5-1; D remains ambiguous. Germline V gene lookup returns CDR1 SGHRS and CDR2 YFSETQ. V lost 5 bases and J lost 4, with 15 bases in between. The CDR3 runs 14 residues. The CDR3 DNA reads as TGCGCCAGCAGTCAGGACCGGGGATCCTATGGCTACACCTTC. This encodes CASSQDRGSYGYTF.

This sequence joins TRBV5-1 and TRBJ2-7; 9 bases line up with TRBD1. J lost 1 base, V lost 4 bases, and 9 bases had no gene match. Germline V CDR1 and CDR2: SGHRS, YFSETQ. There are 16 residues in the CDR3. As DNA, the CDR3 is TGCGCCAGCAGCAGACAAACAGGGGGCACTTCCTACGAGCAGTACTTC. This sequence encodes CASSRQTGGTSYEQYF.

At least ten counts were recorded for this clonotype. The V call is TRBV10-3, the J call TRBJ1-5, with D possibly being TRBD1 (6 bases). V was shortened by 6 bases and J by 6 bases, with 15 bases between the two germline ends. Per the germline V gene, CDR1 is ENHRY and CDR2 is SYGVKD. The CDR3 extends over 14 amino acids. This chain's CDR3 is CAISQTGQGQPQHF. Written as DNA, the CDR3 is TGTGCCATCAGCCAAACAGGGCAGGGTCAGCCCCAGCATTTT.

There are many counts of this clonotype. The rearrangement uses TRBV6-1 and TRBJ1-3, with unresolved D. The CDR3 is 12 amino acids. The germline CDR1 and CDR2 sequences are MNHNS and SASEGT. With 8 bases removed from V and 1 base from J, the gap between germline ends came to 6 bases. For the CDR3, the DNA is TGTGCCAGCGGGAGGTCTGGAAACACCATATATTTT. Amino acids: CASGRSGNTIYF.

In the case of this clonotype: It may be a read error: a sequence one base away is much more abundant. Because it lacks the conserved phenylalanine or tryptophan at the end, this CDR3 is likely a read error. V usage is TRBV29-1 and J usage is TRBJ1-2; weak D call: TRBD1 (5 bases). Germline CDR1 and CDR2: SQVTM and ANQGSEA. V was cut by 4 bases and J by 0 bases, with 9 bases left in between. The CDR3 runs 13 residues. The CDR3: CSVVPGSNYGYTL. CDR3 DNA: TGCAGCGTTGTCCCAGGGTCTAACTATGGCTACACCCTC.

This clonotype was seen many times. V gene TRBV11-2 combines with J gene TRBJ2-5; 7 bases are a match to TRBD2. V shed 0 bases and J 5 bases; nucleotides not matched to a gene: 6. CDR1 is SGHAT and CDR2 is FQNNGV in the germline V gene. This CDR3 spans 15 amino acids. The CDR3 sequence is CASSLDSGGGETQYF. The CDR3 DNA reads TGTGCCAGCAGCTTAGATTCGGGAGGAGGGGAGACCCAGTACTTC.

The V gene is TRBV27, the J gene TRBJ1-2; 8 nucleotides match TRBD1. The CDR3 is made up of 14 amino acids. Germline CDR1 is MNHEY and CDR2 is SMNVEV (reference sequence). After removal of 5 bases from V and 6 bases from J, the junction contained 8 bases not matched to a gene. The CDR3 DNA follows: TGTGCCAGCAGTACGGACAGGGCCGGGCATGGCTACACCTTC. It translates to CASSTDRAGHGYTF.

V usage is TRBV18 and J usage is TRBJ1-1; 10 nucleotides match TRBD1. V lost 4 bases, J lost 0 bases, and 11 bases stayed unmatched. Germline assignment: CDR1 KGHSH and CDR2 LQKENI. The CDR3 totals 18 residues. The CDR3 coding sequence is TGTGCCAGCTCACGACGAACCGGGACAGGGGCTATGAACACTGAAGCTTTCTTT. Translation: CASSRRTGTGAMNTEAFF. Variable domain in full (rest from reference TRBV18 and TRBJ1-1): NAGVMQNPRHLVRRRGQEARLRCSPMKGHSHVYWYRQLPEEGLKFMVYLQKENIIDESGMPKERFSAEFPKEGPSILRIQQVVRGDSAAYFCASSRRTGTGAMNTEAFFGQGTRLTVV.

This clonotype was counted between two and nine times. The rearrangement joins TRBV9 to TRBJ2-5; weak D call: TRBD2 (6 bases). The CDR3 has 14 amino acids. Per germline, CDR1 SGDLS and CDR2 YYNGEE. V was shortened by 0 bases and J by 2 bases, with 8 bases between the two germline ends. The CDR3 DNA follows: TGTGCCAGCAGCGTAGGGGCGGGACAAGAGACCCAGTACTTC. The encoded protein is CASSVGAGQETQYF.

The V and J genes are TRBV5-1 and TRBJ2-7, with 8 bases matching TRBD2. Germline V gives CDR1 SGHRS, CDR2 YFSETQ. J was trimmed by 2 bases and V by 0 bases; bases with no gene match: 4. The CDR3 extends over 15 amino acids. The CDR3 reads CASSLGSGRPYEQYF. The DNA for the CDR3 is TGCGCCAGCAGCTTGGGAAGCGGGAGACCCTACGAGCAGTACTTC.